One sample yielded the 18 T cell receptor beta chains listed below, sequenced in a study of cytomegalovirus exposure and HLA in healthy donors. The PCR used 60 Vbeta and 13 Jbeta primers. Here immunoSEQ multiplex PCR was the method, and the copy in TCRdb shows in-frame clones only, minus some. This table holds some 170,000 clones, 60% to 80% found once. Sequences were obtained from PBMCs. The receptor set was obtained from a man aged 60 to 69 in good health and CMV-seronegative.

This clone came up a few times. V gene TRBV6-5 combines with J gene TRBJ1-2; 8 bases line up with TRBD1. Germline loops: CDR1 MNHEY, CDR2 SVGAGI. The CDR3 covers 14 residues. J gave up 0 bases and V 6 bases, and 3 bases lay outside the gene matches. CDR3 sequence reads: CASRRTGTNYGYTF. As DNA, the CDR3 is TGTGCCAGCAGGAGGACAGGGACTAACTATGGCTACACCTTC.

The chain employs TRBV5-5 and TRBJ2-1, with 7 bases identical to TRBD1. Trimming took 1 base from V and 4 from J; bases not matched to a gene: 5. The CDR3 length is 15 residues. Germline V CDR1 and CDR2: SGHKS, YYEKEE (reference sequence). The CDR3: CASSLNLGQYNEQFF. The CDR3 DNA follows: TGTGCCAGCAGCTTGAACCTGGGACAGTACAATGAGCAGTTCTTC.

The J gene is TRBJ2-3, the V gene TRBV10-3; 9 bases agree with TRBD1. V was clipped by 2 bases and J by 5 bases; unmatched bases: 8. The CDR3 runs to 16 residues. Germline assignment: CDR1 ENHRY and CDR2 SYGVKD. This CDR3 is CAISERDRVREDTQYF. The CDR3 DNA reads as TGTGCCATCAGTGAGCGGGACAGGGTTCGGGAAGATACGCAGTATTTT.

The V gene is TRBV10-3, the J gene TRBJ2-2; maybe TRBD2 (6 bases). The CDR3 totals 16 residues. Germline loops: CDR1 ENHRY, CDR2 SYGVKD. Trimming left V 2 bases short and J 4 bases short, with 14 bases between. The CDR3 DNA follows: TGTGCCATCAGTGAGGGTGGGCGGGGCGGCACCGGGGAGCTGTTTTTT. This gives the protein CAISEGGRGGTGELFF.

CDR3 bases: TGCGCCAGCAGCTTGGCGGCTAGCGGGGGGGCCTGGGATGAGCAGTTCTTC. Protein product: CASSLAASGGAWDEQFF. The chain is built from TRBV5-1 and TRBJ2-1, with 12 nucleotides matching TRBD2. Germline CDR1 and CDR2: SGHRS and YFSETQ. This CDR3 region has 17 residues. J lost 8 bases, V lost 0 bases, and 9 bases had no gene match. Looking up the rest from reference TRBV5-1 and TRBJ2-1 gives the full variable domain: KAGVTQTPRYLIKTRGQQVTLSCSPISGHRSVSWYQQTPGQGLQFLFEYFSETQRNKGNFPGRFSGRQFSNSRSEMNVSTLELGDSALYLCASSLAASGGAWDEQFFGPGTRLTVL.

This sequence joins TRBV30 and TRBJ2-2, with TRBD1 identical over 11 bases. Germline V gene sequence: CDR1 GTSNPN, CDR2 SVGIG (reference sequence). The CDR3 runs to 15 residues. The junction had 5 bases not matched to a gene; V was cut back by 8 bases and J by 0 bases. The CDR3 protein is CAGTGGVANTGELFF. The CDR3, as DNA: TGTGCCGGGACAGGGGGTGTTGCGAACACCGGGGAGCTGTTTTTT.

The rearrangement links TRBV2 to TRBJ1-3; D unresolved. Per germline, CDR1 SNHLY and CDR2 FYNNEI. Trimming pared 3 bases from V and 4 bases from J, leaving 10 bases between. The CDR3 sequence is 14 residues long. CDR3: CASSELAEGNTIYF. The CDR3 DNA reads as TGTGCCAGCAGTGAGCTGGCAGAAGGAAACACCATATATTTT. The full variable domain, its missing parts supplied by reference TRBV2 and TRBJ1-3, is EPEVTQTPSHQVTQMGQEVILRCVPISNHLYFYWYRQILGQKVEFLVSFYNNEISEKSEIFDDQFSVERPDGSNFTLKIRSTKLEDSAMYFCASSELAEGNTIYFGEGSWLTVV.

The V and J genes are TRBV7-6 and TRBJ1-6; the D is unclear. This CDR3 spans 15 amino acids. Per germline, CDR1 SGHVS and CDR2 FNYEAQ. Trimming cost V 1 base and J 7 bases, with 11 bases left between them. CDR3 DNA: TGTGCCAGCAGCTTAGGGCGGGTGTTGAATTCACCCCTCCACTTT. Translation gives CASSLGRVLNSPLHF.

This chain connects TRBV11-1 to TRBJ2-5; possibly TRBD1 for D (5 bases). Germline assignment: CDR1 SGHAT and CDR2 FQDESV (reference sequence). This CDR3 region has 16 residues. V shed 0 bases and J shed 2 bases, with 13 bases lying between them. This CDR3 reads CASSLAGRTPQETQYF. In nucleotides, the CDR3 is TGTGCCAGCAGCTTAGCGGGCAGGACACCTCAAGAGACCCAGTACTTC.

This clone was observed a handful of times. The J gene is TRBJ2-1, the V gene TRBV5-6; tentatively, D is TRBD2 (6 bases). V gave up 2 bases and J gave up 9 bases, with 9 bases separating them. This CDR3 comprises 12 residues. CDR1 and CDR2 (germline): SGHDT, YYEEEE. The chain's CDR3 is CASSLGGFEQFF. The CDR3 bases are TGTGCCAGCAGCTTAGGAGGGTTTGAGCAGTTCTTC.

The CDR3 DNA reads as TGTGCCAGCAGCGTAGCCCCGGGACAGGGTCAAGAGACCCAGTACTTC. It codes for CASSVAPGQGQETQYF. This rearrangement joins TRBV9 to TRBJ2-5, with 9 nucleotides matching TRBD1. Germline CDR1 and CDR2: SGDLS and YYNGEE. CDR3 size: 16 residues. V dropped 0 bases and J dropped 2; count of bases not matched to a gene: 5. Complete variable domain (other parts from reference TRBV9 and TRBJ2-5): DSGVTQTPKHLITATGQRVTLRCSPRSGDLSVYWYQQSLDQGLQFLIQYYNGEERAKGNILERFSAQQFPDLHSELNLSSLELGDSALYFCASSVAPGQGQETQYFGPGTRLLVL.

Only one count was recorded for this clone. The chain employs TRBV5-1 and TRBJ1-1; D ambiguous. Germline CDR1 is SGHRS and CDR2 is YFSETQ. The CDR3 has 16 residues. The V gene lost 4 bases and the J gene lost 0 bases, with 16 bases spanning the gap. The CDR3 nucleotides read TGCGCCAGCAGCCCGGGAGGTGGCGTTATGAACACTGAAGCTTTCTTT. It is translated as CASSPGGGVMNTEAFF.

This rearrangement joins TRBV5-1 to TRBJ2-1; TRBD2 is a possible D gene (6 bases). V was clipped by 0 bases and J by 5 bases, with 15 bases between them. The CDR3 sequence is 16 residues long. Germline V gene data show CDR1 as SGHRS and CDR2 as YFSETQ. The CDR3 is CASSLVWDSPDNEQFF. Here the CDR3 DNA reads TGCGCCAGCAGCTTGGTTTGGGACTCCCCTGACAATGAGCAGTTCTTC. Supplemented by reference TRBV5-1 and TRBJ2-1, the full variable domain reads KAGVTQTPRYLIKTRGQQVTLSCSPISGHRSVSWYQQTPGQGLQFLFEYFSETQRNKGNFPGRFSGRQFSNSRSEMNVSTLELGDSALYLCASSLVWDSPDNEQFFGPGTRLTVL.

In this sample, this clone turned up once. The V call is TRBV6-6, the J call TRBJ2-7; 9 bases are shared with TRBD1. The germline V gene encodes CDR1 MNHNY and CDR2 SVGAGI (reference sequence). After removal of 3 bases from V and 4 bases from J, the junction contained 4 bases not matched to a gene. The CDR3 has 14 amino acids. In DNA, the CDR3 is TGTGCCAGCAGTTATACCGGGACAGGGTACGAGCAGTACTTC. The encoded protein is CASSYTGTGYEQYF.

V and J are TRBV2 and TRBJ2-1, with 12 bases that match TRBD2. Losses at the gene ends were 6 bases for V and 6 bases for J; bases not matched to a gene: 6. Germline assignment: CDR1 SNHLY and CDR2 FYNNEI. The CDR3 extends over 15 amino acids. CDR3 in DNA: TGTGCCAGCAGCCCTTTACTAGCGGGGGGCAATGAGCAGTTCTTC. It specifies CASSPLLAGGNEQFF.

V and J are TRBV9 and TRBJ2-1; 9 bases match TRBD1. Germline CDR1 is SGDLS and CDR2 is YYNGEE. This CDR3 region has 16 residues. Trimming at V came to 2 bases and at J to 5 bases, leaving 8 bases not matched to a gene. The CDR3 spells CASSVVPGQGNNEQFF. CDR3 nucleotides: TGTGCCAGCAGCGTCGTTCCGGGACAGGGAAACAATGAGCAGTTCTTC.

The rearrangement uses TRBV11-3 and TRBJ1-1; no clear D. Between the trimmed V and J ends, which lost 3 bases and 2 bases, there was a span of 10 bases. Germline V lookup: CDR1 SGHNT, CDR2 YENEEA. This CDR3 region has 14 residues. For the CDR3, the DNA is TGTGCCAGCAGCTTCAGCGGAACTAACACTGAAGCTTTCTTT. Translating it yields CASSFSGTNTEAFF.

The V gene is TRBV5-5, the J gene TRBJ1-2; 11 bases agree with TRBD1. J was trimmed by 2 bases and V by 4 bases; bases with no gene match: 7. Germline lookup yields CDR1 SGHKS and CDR2 YYEKEE (reference sequence). The CDR3 is 16 amino acids. For the CDR3, the DNA is TGTGCCAGCAGCCTGGACAGGGGGCGTTCGAACTATGGCTACACCTTC. Residues: CASSLDRGRSNYGYTF.